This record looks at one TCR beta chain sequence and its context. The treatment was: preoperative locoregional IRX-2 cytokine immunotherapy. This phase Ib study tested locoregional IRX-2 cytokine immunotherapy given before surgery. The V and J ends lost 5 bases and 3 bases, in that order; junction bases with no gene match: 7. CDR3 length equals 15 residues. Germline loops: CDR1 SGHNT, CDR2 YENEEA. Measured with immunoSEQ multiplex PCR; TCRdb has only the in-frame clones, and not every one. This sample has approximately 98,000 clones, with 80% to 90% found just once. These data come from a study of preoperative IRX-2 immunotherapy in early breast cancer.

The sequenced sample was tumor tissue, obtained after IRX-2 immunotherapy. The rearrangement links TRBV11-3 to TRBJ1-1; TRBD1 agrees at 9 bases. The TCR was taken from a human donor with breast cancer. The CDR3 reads CASSDPGQGYTEAFF. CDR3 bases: TGTGCCAGCAGCGATCCGGGACAGGGATACACTGAAGCTTTCTTT.